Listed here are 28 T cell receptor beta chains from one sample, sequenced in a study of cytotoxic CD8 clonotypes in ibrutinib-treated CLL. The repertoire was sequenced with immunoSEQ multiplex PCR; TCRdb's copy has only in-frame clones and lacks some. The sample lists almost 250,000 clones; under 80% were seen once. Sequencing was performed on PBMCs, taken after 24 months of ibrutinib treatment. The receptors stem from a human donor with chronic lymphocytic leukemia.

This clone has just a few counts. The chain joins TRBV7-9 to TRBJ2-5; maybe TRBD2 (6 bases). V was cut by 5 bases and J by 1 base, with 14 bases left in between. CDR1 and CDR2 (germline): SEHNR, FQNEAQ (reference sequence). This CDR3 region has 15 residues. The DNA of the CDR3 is TGTGCCAGCAGCCCGGGACGGGGGATCCAAGAGACCCAGTACTTC. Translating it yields CASSPGRGIQETQYF.

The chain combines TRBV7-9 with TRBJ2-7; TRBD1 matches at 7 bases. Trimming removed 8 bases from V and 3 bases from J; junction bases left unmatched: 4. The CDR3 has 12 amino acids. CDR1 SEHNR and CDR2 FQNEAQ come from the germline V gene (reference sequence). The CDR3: CASRDSNYEQYF. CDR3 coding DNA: TGTGCCAGCCGGGACAGCAACTACGAGCAGTACTTC.

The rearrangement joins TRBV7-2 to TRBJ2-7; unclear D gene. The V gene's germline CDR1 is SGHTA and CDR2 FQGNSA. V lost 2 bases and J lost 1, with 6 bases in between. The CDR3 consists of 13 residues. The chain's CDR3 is CASSLYGSYEQYF. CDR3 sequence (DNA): TGTGCCAGCAGCTTATACGGATCCTACGAGCAGTACTTC.

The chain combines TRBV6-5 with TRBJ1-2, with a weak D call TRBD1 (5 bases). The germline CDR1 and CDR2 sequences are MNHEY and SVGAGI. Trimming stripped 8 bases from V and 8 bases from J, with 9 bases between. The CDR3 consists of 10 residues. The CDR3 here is CASFRVGYTF. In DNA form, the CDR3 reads TGTGCCAGCTTCAGGGTAGGCTACACCTTC.

CDR3 region: CASSRASTQETQYF. The CDR3 nucleotides are TGTGCCAGCAGCCGGGCTAGCACCCAAGAGACCCAGTACTTC. The chain recombines TRBV7-2 with TRBJ2-5, with D tentatively TRBD2 (5 bases). Germline values: CDR1 SGHTA, CDR2 FQGNSA. The CDR3 is made up of 14 amino acids. V was trimmed by 5 bases and J by 1 base, leaving 11 bases between them.

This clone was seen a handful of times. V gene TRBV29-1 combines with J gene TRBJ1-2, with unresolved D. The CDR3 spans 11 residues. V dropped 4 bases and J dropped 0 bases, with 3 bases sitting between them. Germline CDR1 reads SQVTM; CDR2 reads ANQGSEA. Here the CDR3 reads CSVGANYGYTF. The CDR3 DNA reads TGCAGCGTTGGAGCTAACTATGGCTACACCTTC.

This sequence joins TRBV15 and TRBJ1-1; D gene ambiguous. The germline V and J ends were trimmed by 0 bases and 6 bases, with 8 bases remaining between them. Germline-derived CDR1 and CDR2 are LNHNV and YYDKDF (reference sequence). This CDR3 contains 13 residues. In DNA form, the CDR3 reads TGTGCCACCAGCAGAGACCTTCGAGCTGAAGCTTTCTTT. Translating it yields CATSRDLRAEAFF.

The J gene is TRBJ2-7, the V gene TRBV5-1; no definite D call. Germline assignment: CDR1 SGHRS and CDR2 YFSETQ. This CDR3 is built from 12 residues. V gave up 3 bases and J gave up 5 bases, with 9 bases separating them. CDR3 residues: CASSSEGDEQYF. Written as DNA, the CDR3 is TGCGCCAGCAGCTCAGAAGGCGACGAGCAGTACTTC. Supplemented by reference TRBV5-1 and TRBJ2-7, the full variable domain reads KAGVTQTPRYLIKTRGQQVTLSCSPISGHRSVSWYQQTPGQGLQFLFEYFSETQRNKGNFPGRFSGRQFSNSRSEMNVSTLELGDSALYLCASSSEGDEQYFGPGTRLTVT.

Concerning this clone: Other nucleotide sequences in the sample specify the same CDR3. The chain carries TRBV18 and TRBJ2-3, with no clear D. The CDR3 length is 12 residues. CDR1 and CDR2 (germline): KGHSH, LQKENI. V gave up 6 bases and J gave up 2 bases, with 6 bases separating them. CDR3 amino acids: CASSPVTDTQYF. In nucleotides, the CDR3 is TGTGCCAGCTCCCCCGTCACAGATACGCAGTATTTT. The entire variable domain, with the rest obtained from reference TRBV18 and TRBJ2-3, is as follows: NAGVMQNPRHLVRRRGQEARLRCSPMKGHSHVYWYRQLPEEGLKFMVYLQKENIIDESGMPKERFSAEFPKEGPSILRIQQVVRGDSAAYFCASSPVTDTQYFGPGTRLTVL.

The CDR3 spells CASSSGWGSYEQYF. DNA of the CDR3: TGCGCCAGCAGCTCGGGCTGGGGCTCCTACGAGCAGTACTTC. The V call is TRBV5-1, the J call TRBJ2-7; D remains unclear. Germline V lookup: CDR1 SGHRS, CDR2 YFSETQ. The CDR3 consists of 14 residues. The ends were cut back, 3 bases at V and 0 bases at J, with 10 bases in the middle.

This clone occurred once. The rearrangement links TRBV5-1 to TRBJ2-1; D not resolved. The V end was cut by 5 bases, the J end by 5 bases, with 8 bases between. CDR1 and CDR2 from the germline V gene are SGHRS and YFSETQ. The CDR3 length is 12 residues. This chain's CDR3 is CASSTADNEQFF. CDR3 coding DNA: TGCGCCAGCAGTACGGCGGACAATGAGCAGTTCTTC. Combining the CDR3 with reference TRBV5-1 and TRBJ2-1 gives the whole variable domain KAGVTQTPRYLIKTRGQQVTLSCSPISGHRSVSWYQQTPGQGLQFLFEYFSETQRNKGNFPGRFSGRQFSNSRSEMNVSTLELGDSALYLCASSTADNEQFFGPGTRLTVL.

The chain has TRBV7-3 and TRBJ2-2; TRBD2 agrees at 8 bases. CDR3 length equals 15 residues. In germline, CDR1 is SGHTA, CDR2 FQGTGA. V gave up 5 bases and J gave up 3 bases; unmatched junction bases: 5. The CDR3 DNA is TGTGCCAGCAGCCCCGGGGGGGGCGACACCGGGGAGCTGTTTTTT. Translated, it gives CASSPGGGDTGELFF.

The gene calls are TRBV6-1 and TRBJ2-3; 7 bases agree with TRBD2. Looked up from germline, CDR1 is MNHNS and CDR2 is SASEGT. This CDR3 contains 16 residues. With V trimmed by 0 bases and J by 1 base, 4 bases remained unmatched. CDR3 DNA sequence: TGTGCCAGCAGTGAAGCGCTTGCGGGAGGCACAGATACGCAGTATTTT. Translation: CASSEALAGGTDTQYF.

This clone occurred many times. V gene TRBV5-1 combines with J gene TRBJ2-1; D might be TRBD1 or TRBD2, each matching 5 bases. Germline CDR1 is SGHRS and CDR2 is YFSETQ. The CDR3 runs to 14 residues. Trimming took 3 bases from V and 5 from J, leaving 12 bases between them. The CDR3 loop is CASSSLGADNEQFF. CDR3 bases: TGCGCCAGCAGCTCCCTCGGGGCGGACAATGAGCAGTTCTTC.

This chain's CDR3 is CASSFSGANEQFF. The CDR3 region has the DNA TGCGCCAGCAGCTTTTCAGGGGCGAATGAGCAGTTCTTC. V is TRBV5-1 and J is TRBJ2-1; tentative D call: TRBD1 (6 bases). This CDR3 has 13 residues. Germline CDR1 reads SGHRS; CDR2 reads YFSETQ. Trimming took 2 bases from V and 7 from J, leaving 10 bases between them. The full variable domain, rest sourced from reference TRBV5-1 and TRBJ2-1, is KAGVTQTPRYLIKTRGQQVTLSCSPISGHRSVSWYQQTPGQGLQFLFEYFSETQRNKGNFPGRFSGRQFSNSRSEMNVSTLELGDSALYLCASSFSGANEQFFGPGTRLTVL.

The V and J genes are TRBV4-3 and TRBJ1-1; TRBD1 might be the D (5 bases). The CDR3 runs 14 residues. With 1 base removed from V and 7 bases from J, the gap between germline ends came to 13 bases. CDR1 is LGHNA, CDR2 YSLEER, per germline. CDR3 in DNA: TGCGCCAGCAGCCAAGCCGGGACCGTTGGTGAAGCTTTCTTT. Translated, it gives CASSQAGTVGEAFF.

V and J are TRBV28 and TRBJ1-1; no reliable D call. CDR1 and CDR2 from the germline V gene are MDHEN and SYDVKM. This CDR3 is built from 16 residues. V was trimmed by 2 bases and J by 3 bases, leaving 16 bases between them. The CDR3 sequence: CASSLIPVLVDTEAFF. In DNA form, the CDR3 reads TGTGCCAGCAGTTTAATTCCGGTCTTAGTAGACACTGAAGCTTTCTTT.

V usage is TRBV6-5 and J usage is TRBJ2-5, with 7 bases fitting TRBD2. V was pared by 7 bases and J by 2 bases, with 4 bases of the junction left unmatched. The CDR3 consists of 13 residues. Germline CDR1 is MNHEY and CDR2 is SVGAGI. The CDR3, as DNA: TGTGCCAGCAAATCTAGCGGACAAGAGACCCAGTACTTC. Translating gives CASKSSGQETQYF.

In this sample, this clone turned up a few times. The CDR3 coding sequence is TGTGCCAGCAGTATCGGAGGCGGCAATGAGCAGTTCTTC. It specifies CASSIGGGNEQFF. The genes are TRBV27 and TRBJ2-1; D possibly corresponds to TRBD2 (5 bases). Germline values: CDR1 MNHEY, CDR2 SMNVEV (reference sequence). Trimming left V 5 bases short and J 6 bases short, with 11 bases between. This CDR3 spans 13 amino acids.

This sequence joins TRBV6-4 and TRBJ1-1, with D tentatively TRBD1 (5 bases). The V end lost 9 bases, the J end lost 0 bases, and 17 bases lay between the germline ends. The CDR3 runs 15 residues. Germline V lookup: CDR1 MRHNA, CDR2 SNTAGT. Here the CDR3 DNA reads TGTGCCAGTACCAGGGAGTTCGGGATGAACACTGAAGCTTTCTTT. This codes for CASTREFGMNTEAFF.

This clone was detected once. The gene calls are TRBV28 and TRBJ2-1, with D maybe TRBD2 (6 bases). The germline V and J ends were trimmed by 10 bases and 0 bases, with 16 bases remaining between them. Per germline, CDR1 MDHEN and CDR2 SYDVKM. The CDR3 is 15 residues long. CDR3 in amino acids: CATSPGGDSYNEQFF. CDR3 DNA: TGTGCCACCTCACCAGGCGGGGACTCCTACAATGAGCAGTTCTTC.

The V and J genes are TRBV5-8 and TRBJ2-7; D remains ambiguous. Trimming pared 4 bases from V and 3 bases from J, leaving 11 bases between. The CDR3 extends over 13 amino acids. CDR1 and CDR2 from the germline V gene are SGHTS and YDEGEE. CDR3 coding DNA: TGTGCCAGCAGCCTGGGTAGCTACTACGAGCAGTACTTC. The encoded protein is CASSLGSYYEQYF.

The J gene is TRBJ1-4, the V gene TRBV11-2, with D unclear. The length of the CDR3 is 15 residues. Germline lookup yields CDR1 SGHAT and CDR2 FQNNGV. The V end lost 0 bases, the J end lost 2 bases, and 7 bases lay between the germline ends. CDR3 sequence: CASSLETGTNEKLFF. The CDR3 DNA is TGTGCCAGCAGCTTAGAAACGGGGACTAATGAAAAACTGTTTTTT.

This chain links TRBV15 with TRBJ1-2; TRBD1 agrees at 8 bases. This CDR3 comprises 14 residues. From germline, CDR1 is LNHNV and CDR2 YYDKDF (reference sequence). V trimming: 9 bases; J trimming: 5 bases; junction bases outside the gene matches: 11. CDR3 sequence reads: CATRDRGSWYGYTF. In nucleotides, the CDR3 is TGTGCCACGCGAGACAGGGGAAGTTGGTATGGCTACACCTTC.

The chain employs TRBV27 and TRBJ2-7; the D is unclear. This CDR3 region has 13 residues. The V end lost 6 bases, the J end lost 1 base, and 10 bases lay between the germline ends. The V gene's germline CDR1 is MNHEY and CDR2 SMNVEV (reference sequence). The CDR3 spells CASSPTMSYEQYF. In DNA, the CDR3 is TGTGCCAGCAGCCCAACTATGTCCTACGAGCAGTACTTC.

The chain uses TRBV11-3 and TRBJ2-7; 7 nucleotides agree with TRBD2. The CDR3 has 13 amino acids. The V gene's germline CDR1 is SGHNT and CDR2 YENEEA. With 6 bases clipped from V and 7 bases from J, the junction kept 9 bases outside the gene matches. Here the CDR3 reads CASSIGTTREQYF. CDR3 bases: TGTGCCAGCAGTATCGGGACTACCCGGGAGCAGTACTTC.

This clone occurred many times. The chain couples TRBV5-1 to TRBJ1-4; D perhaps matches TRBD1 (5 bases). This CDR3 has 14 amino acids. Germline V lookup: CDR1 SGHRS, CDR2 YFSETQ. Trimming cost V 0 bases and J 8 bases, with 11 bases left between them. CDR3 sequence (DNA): TGCGCCAGCAGCTTGGGACAGTTAGAAGAAAAACTGTTTTTT. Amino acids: CASSLGQLEEKLFF.

The chain's CDR3 is CASSPTSGGSYEQYF. The CDR3 region has the DNA TGCGCCAGCAGCCCTACTAGCGGGGGCTCCTACGAGCAGTACTTC. The V call is TRBV4-3, the J call TRBJ2-7, with TRBD2 matching 11 bases. This CDR3 spans 15 amino acids. The germline V gene encodes CDR1 LGHNA and CDR2 YSLEER. J lost 0 bases, V lost 4 bases, and 2 bases had no gene match.